The 24 T cell receptor beta chains listed next were all sequenced from one sample in a study of blood T cells in healthy people across ages. PCR was performed a second time for about 7 to 11 cycles using a sample-barcoded 5' primer and a J-beta primer mix. TCRdb reprocessed the 5' RACE reads via MiXCR and lists one record per CDR3 protein. The repertoire holds over a million distinct CDR3 sequences, 59% seen once, with roughly 7% in the top ten. Sequencing was carried out using blood. The source is a young man in good health.

V usage is TRBV29-1 and J usage is TRBJ2-7; TRBD1 matches at 9 bases. CDR3 length equals 13 residues. Germline V gives CDR1 SQVTM, CDR2 ANQGSEA. Trimming cost V 4 bases and J 4 bases; bases outside gene matches: 5. CDR3 loop: CSVGQGGSYEQYF. For the CDR3, the DNA is TGCAGCGTTGGACAGGGGGGCTCTTACGAGCAGTACTTC.

This clonotype has only a few counts. J is TRBJ1-2 and V is TRBV20-1; D not certain. Trimming stripped 2 bases from V and 4 bases from J, with 11 bases between. CDR3 length: 13 amino acids. Germline CDR1 DFQATT, CDR2 SNEGSKA (reference sequence). CDR3 DNA: TGCAGTGCTAGAAGTCCCTTGGGCTATGGCTACACCTTC. Encoded protein: CSARSPLGYGYTF.

The genes are TRBV12-5 and TRBJ2-3; D might be TRBD1 (6 bases). The V end lost 9 bases, the J end lost 2 bases, and 12 bases lay between the germline ends. The CDR3 has 13 amino acids. Per the germline V gene, CDR1 is LGHNT and CDR2 is FRNRAP. The CDR3, as DNA: TGTGCTAGAGGGACACTAAACACAGATACGCAGTATTTT. This gives the protein CARGTLNTDTQYF.

The chain recombines TRBV6-1 with TRBJ2-5, with 7 bases fitting TRBD2. The DNA end is a closer match to TRBJ2-1, so the J assignment may be wrong. The CDR3 loop spans 15 amino acids. The germline V gene has CDR1 MNHNS and CDR2 SASEGT. The CDR3 coding sequence is TGTGCCAGCAGTGAAGATCGGGGAGGGCAAGAGACCCAGTTCTTC. It codes for CASSEDRGGQETQFF.

The J gene is TRBJ1-2, the V gene TRBV29-1, with D perhaps TRBD1 (6 bases). The length of the CDR3 is 14 residues. V lost 7 bases to trimming and J lost 2 bases, with 17 bases between them. The V gene's germline CDR1 is SQVTM and CDR2 ANQGSEA. In nucleotides, the CDR3 is TGCAGCGCTGATATGGGACAAAGGAACTATGGCTACACCTTC. Translating gives CSADMGQRNYGYTF.

This clonotype was counted only a few times. The rearrangement uses TRBV7-9 and TRBJ1-4; 8 bases are shared with TRBD1. V shed 3 bases, J shed 4 bases, and the junction held 7 bases outside the gene matches. This CDR3 region has 16 residues. Per germline, CDR1 SEHNR and CDR2 FQNEAQ (reference sequence). The CDR3 region has the DNA TGTGCCAGCAGCTTTCTCTCGGGACAGGTTAATGAAAAACTGTTTTTT. Translation: CASSFLSGQVNEKLFF.

This clonotype has more than one count but fewer than ten. The genes are TRBV3-1 and TRBJ2-6, with D hard to call. The CDR3 runs to 13 residues. In germline, CDR1 is LGHDT, CDR2 YNNKEL (reference sequence). Trimming took off 8 bases at V and 0 bases at J, with 5 bases between the two ends. The CDR3 bases are TGTGCCAGCCATCCCTCTGGGGCCAACGTCCTGACTTTC. Protein product: CASHPSGANVLTF.

This clonotype was recorded a few times. This chain links TRBV27 with TRBJ1-1; unclear D gene. Looked up from germline, CDR1 is MNHEY and CDR2 is SMNVEV (reference sequence). Trimming shortened V by 2 bases and J by 2 bases, and 12 bases separated the two germline ends. The CDR3 extends over 15 amino acids. The CDR3 coding sequence is TGTGCCAGCAGTTTAGGCGTTGGGGTAAACACTGAAGCTTTCTTT. This translates into CASSLGVGVNTEAFF.

In this sample, this clonotype turned up a few times. The chain uses TRBV9 and TRBJ1-2, with TRBD1 as a possible D gene (6 bases). Germline V gene sequence: CDR1 SGDLS, CDR2 YYNGEE. The V end was cut by 0 bases, the J end by 4 bases, with 10 bases between. This CDR3 has 14 residues. The DNA of the CDR3 is TGTGCCAGCAGCGTAGACGGGGGCGCCTATGGCTACACCTTC. Translated, it gives CASSVDGGAYGYTF.

A few counts support this clonotype. The chain combines TRBV27 with TRBJ2-7; 7 nucleotides agree with TRBD1. The J call may be mistaken, given a closer DNA end match to TRBJ2-4. The germline V gene encodes CDR1 MNHEY and CDR2 SMNVEV (reference sequence). The CDR3 runs 14 residues. The CDR3, as DNA: TGTGCCAGCAGTTGGGGGACAGCGAAAAACATTCAGTACTTC. Translation gives CASSWGTAKNIQYF.

J is TRBJ2-7 and V is TRBV24-1; D possibly corresponds to TRBD2 (5 bases). The CDR3 totals 16 residues. Germline V gene sequence: CDR1 KGHDR, CDR2 SFDVKD. Trimming removed 2 bases from V and 0 bases from J, with 13 bases in between. CDR3 coding DNA: TGTGCCACCAGTGATTCTTCGGTCAGCGGCTCCTACGAGCAGTACTTC. This sequence encodes CATSDSSVSGSYEQYF.

In this sample, this clonotype turned up many times. The chain couples TRBV12-3 or TRBV12-4 to TRBJ2-7; D gene uncertain. The CDR3 runs 14 residues. V was trimmed by 5 bases and J by 6 bases, leaving 17 bases between them. The CDR3 reads CASSRKGVWSEQYF. The CDR3 DNA follows: TGTGCCAGCAGTCGCAAAGGAGTTTGGAGCGAGCAGTACTTC.

This rearrangement joins TRBV29-1 to TRBJ1-2, with TRBD1 matching 7 bases. The CDR3 totals 14 residues. Germline values: CDR1 SQVTM, CDR2 ANQGSEA. V lost 7 bases and J lost 3; bases outside the gene matches: 11. The CDR3 DNA reads TGCAGCGCTCCAGTAAGGGGGCTTGACTATGGCTACACCTTC. Its translation is CSAPVRGLDYGYTF.

The chain links TRBV6-6 to TRBJ2-3; D may be TRBD1 or TRBD2 (5 bases each). V lost 7 bases, J lost 7 bases, and 18 bases lay in between. Per germline, CDR1 MNHNY and CDR2 SVGAGI (reference sequence). The CDR3 consists of 14 residues. The CDR3: CASIDTVRGHTQYF. Written as DNA, the CDR3 is TGTGCCAGCATAGACACGGTGAGGGGTCATACGCAGTATTTT.

On this clonotype itself: Sequence at one end of the junction differs from germline and may be a read error. The chain carries TRBV9 and TRBJ2-3; D is possibly TRBD1 or TRBD2 (5 bases each). CDR1 and CDR2 from the germline V gene are SGDLS and YYNGEE. CDR3 size: 14 residues. Here the CDR3 reads CASSVDSQGDAQYF. DNA of the CDR3: TGTGCCAGCAGCGTAGATAGTCAGGGAGATGCGCAGTATTTT.

V is TRBV20-1 and J is TRBJ2-3; the match to TRBD2 covers 7 bases. The junction had 8 bases not matched to a gene; V was cut back by 3 bases and J by 2 bases. The CDR3 is made up of 15 amino acids. Germline V gene lookup returns CDR1 DFQATT and CDR2 SNEGSKA (reference sequence). In DNA form, the CDR3 reads TGCAGTGCTAGTAGGCGGACTAGACTCACAGATACGCAGTATTTT. Protein sequence: CSASRRTRLTDTQYF.

The rearrangement joins TRBV15 to TRBJ2-3; 7 positions agree with TRBD2. Trimming cost V 6 bases and J 0 bases; bases outside gene matches: 9. The CDR3 has 16 residues. CDR1 and CDR2 from the germline V gene are LNHNV and YYDKDF (reference sequence). In DNA, the CDR3 is TGTGCCACCAGAGCGTCTAGCGGAGTTAGCACAGATACGCAGTATTTT. Its protein product is CATRASSGVSTDTQYF.

This clonotype appeared a single time. The chain uses TRBV21-1 and TRBJ2-4. TRBJ2-5 matches the DNA end more closely, so the J call is doubtful. TRBV21-1 is a pseudogene segment. This CDR3 comprises 15 residues. CDR3 DNA sequence: TGTGCCAGCACCGAAACACTCCAATTCCAAGAGACCCAGTACTTC. Protein: CASTETLQFQETQYF.

This clonotype was counted only a few times. Here the CDR3 DNA reads TGCGCCAGCAGCCAAGGGGACGGAAACTACGAGCAGTACTTC. Its protein product is CASSQGDGNYEQYF. The chain recombines TRBV4-3 with TRBJ2-7; either TRBD1 or TRBD2 may fit D (5 bases each). Germline CDR1 and CDR2: LGHNA and YSLEER. V gave up 1 base and J gave up 3 bases, with 10 bases separating them. CDR3 length: 14 residues.

The table lists this clonotype with a few counts. An end of the junction does not agree with germline; a read error may underlie this. The J gene is TRBJ1-2, the V gene TRBV6-1; TRBD1 aligns across 10 bases. Per the germline V gene, CDR1 is MNHNS and CDR2 is SASEGT. This CDR3 contains 17 residues. This CDR3 is CASREEPGQGTNYGYTF. As DNA, the CDR3 is TGTGCCAGCAGAGAAGAACCGGGACAGGGGACTAACTATGGCTACACCTTC.

This clonotype was recorded a few times. The V call is TRBV5-1, the J call TRBJ1-4, with 9 positions matching TRBD1. This CDR3 spans 15 amino acids. Per germline, CDR1 SGHRS and CDR2 YFSETQ. V gave up 4 bases and J gave up 5 bases; unmatched junction bases: 6. DNA of the CDR3: TGCGCCAGCAGCCCCGACAGGGGGGGAAATGAAAAACTGTTTTTT. Translated: CASSPDRGGNEKLFF.

The chain couples TRBV9 to TRBJ2-5, with 12 bases fitting TRBD1. The CDR3 has 16 amino acids. The ends lost 0 bases at V and 4 bases at J; junction bases unmatched: 4. Germline V gene lookup returns CDR1 SGDLS and CDR2 YYNGEE. The CDR3 nucleotides are TGTGCCAGCAGCGTAGCCGGGACAGGGGGCTTAGAGACCCAGTACTTC. Its translation: CASSVAGTGGLETQYF.

This clonotype has more than one count but fewer than ten. V is TRBV5-1 and J is TRBJ1-1; the D is unclear. CDR1 is SGHRS and CDR2 is YFSETQ in the germline V gene. This CDR3 comprises 14 residues. V was clipped by 2 bases and J by 1 base, with 9 bases between them. CDR3 residues: CASSLTLRNTEAFF. CDR3 coding DNA: TGCGCCAGCAGCTTAACCTTGAGGAACACTGAAGCTTTCTTT.

This clonotype has a handful of counts. The rearrangement uses TRBV27 and TRBJ2-3, with TRBD1 as a possible D gene (5 bases). V was trimmed by 5 bases and J by 2 bases, leaving 11 bases between them. CDR3 size: 14 residues. Germline loops: CDR1 MNHEY, CDR2 SMNVEV (reference sequence). CDR3 protein: CASSIVRDTDTQYF. CDR3 nucleotide sequence: TGTGCCAGCAGTATCGTCAGGGACACAGATACGCAGTATTTT.